The rows below give T cell receptor beta chains drawn from one sample of a study of blood T cell repertoires in COVID-19. The method was immunoSEQ multiplex PCR; TCRdb's version includes in-frame clones alone and lacks a portion of them. Among approximately 170,000 clones listed, roughly four fifths were seen once. The sample comprised peripheral blood. The origin of the receptors is a woman aged 65 to 85 with COVID-19, enrolled during active disease. Each CDR3 is given with its conserved first and last residue. A D gene is named only where the DNA matches it firmly. A row's size may be missing; if present it is once, few, many or a size class.

J gene,clone size,CDR3 length,V gene,D gene,CDR3 protein,CDR3 DNA
TRBJ1-4,few,13,TRBV18,-,CASSSGLNEKLFF,TGTGCCAGCTCGTCCGGACTTAATGAAAAACTGTTTTTT
TRBJ2-1,once,16,TRBV6-6,-,CASSYSFTGGDNEQFF,TGTGCCAGCAGTTACTCTTTTACGGGGGGCGACAATGAGCAGTTCTTC
TRBJ2-7,-,16,TRBV10-1,TRBD2,CASSDHGTSGIGEQYF,TGCGCCAGCAGTGACCATGGGACTAGCGGAATAGGAGAGCAGTACTTC
TRBJ1-5,-,16,TRBV3-1/TRBV3-2,TRBD1,CASSQGGQKSNQPQHF,TGTGCCAGCAGCCAAGGGGGACAGAAAAGCAATCAGCCCCAGCATTTT
TRBJ2-1,-,14,TRBV14,-,CASSFSTGHNEQFF,TGTGCCAGCAGCTTTAGCACAGGGCACAATGAGCAGTTCTTC
TRBJ2-7,-,15,TRBV7-3,-,CASSLGRGQSYEQYF,TGTGCCAGCAGCTTGGGAAGGGGTCAGTCCTACGAGCAGTACTTC
TRBJ2-1,-,14,TRBV30,TRBD2,CAWLSGSASNEQFF,TGTGCCTGGCTCAGCGGGAGCGCCTCTAATGAGCAGTTCTTC
TRBJ2-1,once,15,TRBV19,-,CASSMRAGRYNEQFF,TGTGCCAGTAGTATGCGGGCGGGCCGCTACAATGAGCAGTTCTTC
TRBJ1-5,-,13,TRBV12-3/TRBV12-4,-,CASRKTGDQPQHF,TGTGCCAGCAGAAAAACAGGAGATCAGCCCCAGCATTTT
TRBJ1-2,once,18,TRBV7-6,-,CASSLGTGAAGVGYGYTF,TGTGCCAGCAGCTTAGGGACTGGTGCGGCAGGGGTGGGCTATGGCTACACCTTC
TRBJ2-4,-,17,TRBV15,TRBD2,CATSRDTTSGYKNIQYF,TGTGCCACCAGCAGAGATACGACTAGCGGGTACAAAAACATTCAGTACTTC
TRBJ2-5,-,13,TRBV29-1,TRBD1,CSVGDRGRETQYF,TGCAGCGTAGGAGACAGGGGGAGAGAGACCCAGTACTTC
TRBJ1-1,-,13,TRBV11-3,-,CASSLLEGTEAFF,TGTGCCAGCAGCTTGTTAGAGGGCACTGAAGCTTTCTTT
TRBJ1-1,-,14,TRBV21-1,-,CASSKYTENTEAFF,TGTGCCAGCAGCAAATACACAGAGAACACTGAAGCTTTCTTT
TRBJ2-1,once,17,TRBV6-2/TRBV6-3,TRBD1,CASSWEQGVTTYNEQFF,TGTGCCAGCAGTTGGGAACAGGGGGTCACTACCTACAATGAGCAGTTCTTC
TRBJ1-1,few,15,TRBV6-2/TRBV6-3,-,CASSLPWRKNTEAFF,TGTGCCAGCAGCCTCCCGTGGCGGAAGAACACTGAAGCTTTCTTT
TRBJ2-5,-,15,TRBV14,-,CASSQVFGIGAAQYF,TGTGCCAGCAGCCAAGTCTTCGGCATTGGGGCGGCCCAGTACTTC
TRBJ2-3,-,17,TRBV11-2,TRBD2,CASSLDTLAGGMNTQYF,TGTGCCAGCAGCTTAGACACACTAGCGGGGGGCATGAATACGCAGTATTTT
TRBJ2-3,-,16,TRBV28,-,CASSRRARREFDTQYF,TGTGCCAGCAGTCGTAGGGCCAGACGGGAGTTCGATACGCAGTATTTT
TRBJ2-4,-,15,TRBV6-5,TRBD2,CASSSSGSSKNIQYF,TGTGCCAGCAGTTCTAGCGGGAGTAGCAAAAACATTCAGTACTTC
TRBJ1-2,-,11,TRBV29-1,-,CSAGQNYGYTF,TGCAGCGCCGGACAGAACTATGGCTACACCTTC
TRBJ1-2,-,17,TRBV6-1,TRBD1,CASSEELSRTGGNGYTF,TGTGCCAGCAGTGAAGAGCTCTCCCGGACAGGGGGTAATGGCTACACCTTC
TRBJ2-7,-,14,TRBV7-8,-,CASSSTGSGYEQYF,TGTGCCAGCAGCTCAACAGGGTCTGGGTACGAGCAGTACTTC
TRBJ1-1,-,14,TRBV7-2,-,CASSSLVGETEAFF,TGTGCCAGCAGCTCATTAGTGGGAGAAACTGAAGCTTTCTTT
TRBJ1-4,-,15,TRBV5-1,TRBD1,CASSLPGQGDEKLFF,TGCGCCAGCAGCTTGCCGGGACAGGGGGATGAAAAACTGTTTTTT
TRBJ2-1,-,11,TRBV5-6,-,CASSLDTDQFF,TGTGCCAGCAGCTTAGACACCGACCAGTTCTTC
TRBJ2-7,-,16,TRBV7-9,-,CASSLALTGQTYEQYF,TGTGCCAGCAGCTTAGCTCTAACCGGACAGACGTACGAGCAGTACTTC
TRBJ2-5,-,13,TRBV7-2,-,CASSLYGVETQYF,TGTGCCAGCAGCTTATACGGGGTAGAGACCCAGTACTTC
TRBJ1-4,-,16,TRBV7-9,TRBD1,CASSLAGQGANEKLFF,TGTGCCAGCAGCTTAGCTGGACAGGGGGCTAATGAAAAACTGTTTTTT
TRBJ2-5,few,16,TRBV6-1,-,CASSGGWAGAGETQYF,TGTGCCAGCAGTGGAGGGTGGGCAGGGGCAGGAGAGACCCAGTACTTC